The T cell receptor (beta chain) under discussion was sequenced for a study of Ad26.COV2.S vaccination and SARS-CoV-2 variants. About the study: Ad26.COV2.S shots went into the muscle once or twice, 56 days apart.

The treatment denotes: around 19 received Ad26.COV2.S at low or high dose, single or two shots; about 5 received placebo; per-sample allocation not given. Sampling took place 63 days after the first vaccine or placebo injection. Using immunoSEQ multiplex PCR, the repertoire was profiled, and TCRdb retains in-frame clones only, with some absent. The sample contains about 410,000 clones, approximately 90% of which appear only once. Findings of the study overall: Possible underestimation of total T cell responses by the TCR breadth and depth analyses was noted.

The germline V gene encodes CDR1 MNHEY and CDR2 SMNVEV (reference sequence). The CDR3 spans 13 residues. V dropped 6 bases and J dropped 2; count of bases not matched to a gene: 3. On this clone: Its cognate antigen is unknown.

The sample here was peripheral blood, taken in a trial of Ad26.COV2.S vaccine versus placebo. The clonotype originates from a person aged 18-60 years who received the Ad26.COV2.S COVID-19 vaccine or a placebo. The J gene is TRBJ2-7, the V gene TRBV27, with 8 bases matching TRBD1. The DNA for the CDR3 is TGTGCCAGCAGCGGGACAGGTCCCTACGAGCAGTACTTC. Encoded protein: CASSGTGPYEQYF.